This T cell receptor beta chain stems from a study of blood T cell repertoires in COVID-19. Sequenced by immunoSEQ multiplex PCR; TCRdb stores in-frame clones only, minus some. The table includes 150,000 or so clones, over 70% detected once. This clone was counted only a few times. V shed 5 bases and J shed 4 bases, with 14 bases lying between them. This CDR3 is built from 15 residues. Germline V gives CDR1 SGHVS, CDR2 FQNEAQ. Input material: PBMCs or T cells enriched from blood (not recorded which). V and J are TRBV7-8 and TRBJ2-2, with D perhaps TRBD2 (6 bases). The TCR sequence derives from a woman between 40 and 55 years old with acute COVID-19. CDR3 amino acids: CASSPRGRTTGELFF. Written as DNA, the CDR3 is TGTGCCAGCAGCCCCAGAGGGAGGACCACCGGGGAGCTGTTTTTT. The full variable domain, completed using reference TRBV7-8 and TRBJ2-2, is GAGVSQSPRYKVAKRGQDVALRCDPISGHVSLFWYQQALGQGPEFLTYFQNEAQLDKSGLPSDRFFAERPEGSVSTLKIQRTQQEDSAVYLCASSPRGRTTGELFFGEGSRLTVL.